This TCR beta chain was recorded in a study of CD8 T cells in Susac syndrome. The CDR3 has 13 amino acids. V was trimmed by 3 bases and J by 7 bases, leaving 11 bases between them. With random hexamers, about 0.5 to 1 ug RNA was reverse transcribed. TCRdb re-called the immunoSEQ multiplex PCR reads through MiXCR, storing one row per CDR3 protein. The data hold around 130,000 distinct CDR3 sequences, with approximately 94% observed a single time. This TCR derives from a human donor in good health. The rearrangement links TRBV12-3 or TRBV12-4 to TRBJ2-3; D is unresolved. Sequencing was done on a sample of CD4+ T cells from PBMCs. CDR3 amino acids: CASSFPPTHTQYF. CDR3 DNA: TGTGCCAGCAGTTTCCCTCCTACCCATACGCAGTATTTT.